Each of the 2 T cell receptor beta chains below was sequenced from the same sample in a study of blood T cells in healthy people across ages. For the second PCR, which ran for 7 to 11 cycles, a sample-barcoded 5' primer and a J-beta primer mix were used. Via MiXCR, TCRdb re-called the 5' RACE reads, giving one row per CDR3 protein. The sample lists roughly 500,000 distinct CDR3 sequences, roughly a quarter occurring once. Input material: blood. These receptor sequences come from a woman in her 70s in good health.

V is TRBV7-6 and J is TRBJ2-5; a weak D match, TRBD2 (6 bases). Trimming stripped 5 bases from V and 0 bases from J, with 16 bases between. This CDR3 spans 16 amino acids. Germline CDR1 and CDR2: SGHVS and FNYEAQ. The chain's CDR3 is CASSPRVAAYQETQYF. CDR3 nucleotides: TGTGCCAGCAGCCCTCGGGTAGCGGCGTACCAAGAGACCCAGTACTTC.

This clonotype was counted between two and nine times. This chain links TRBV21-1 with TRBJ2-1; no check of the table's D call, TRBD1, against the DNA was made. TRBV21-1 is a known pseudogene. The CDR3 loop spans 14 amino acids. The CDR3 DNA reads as TGTGCCAGCGTCCGGGACAGGACCCCGGATGAGCAGTTCTTC. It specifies CASVRDRTPDEQFF.